Following are 13 T cell receptor beta chains from one sample sequenced in a study of blood T cell repertoires in COVID-19. The table came from immunoSEQ multiplex PCR; TCRdb's copy has only in-frame clones and leaves some out. The repertoire holds over 100,000 clones, with about 79% as singletons. The source material was peripheral blood. These receptors originate from an elderly woman with acute or convalescent COVID-19.

This clone was detected once. The V call is TRBV7-2, the J call TRBJ2-1, with D unclear. The V and J ends lost 5 bases and 9 bases respectively, with 8 bases between them. Germline V gives CDR1 SGHTA, CDR2 FQGNSA. The CDR3 contains 11 residues. The CDR3 sequence: CASSVKSEQFF. CDR3 nucleotides: TGTGCCAGCAGCGTAAAGAGTGAGCAGTTCTTC.

The chain links TRBV6-1 to TRBJ2-7, with 9 bases fitting TRBD1. This CDR3 region has 15 residues. Trimming took 0 bases from V and 3 from J; bases not matched to a gene: 3. Looked up from germline, CDR1 is MNHNS and CDR2 is SASEGT. DNA for the CDR3: TGTGCCAGCAGTGAAGCAGGGACAGGGATCTACGAGCAGTACTTC. This codes for CASSEAGTGIYEQYF.

The chain is built from TRBV7-9 and TRBJ2-5; D not resolved. V lost 8 bases, J lost 1 base, and 14 bases lay in between. Germline assignment: CDR1 SEHNR and CDR2 FQNEAQ (reference sequence). This CDR3 region has 14 residues. CDR3 region: CASRPLPSQETQYF. DNA for the CDR3: TGTGCCAGCCGCCCCCTACCCTCCCAAGAGACCCAGTACTTC. Variable domain in full (rest from reference TRBV7-9 and TRBJ2-5): DTGVSQNPRHKITKRGQNVTFRCDPISEHNRLYWYRQTLGQGPEFLTYFQNEAQLEKSRLLSDRFSAERPKGSFSTLEIQRTEQGDSAMYLCASRPLPSQETQYFGPGTRLLVL.

The chain employs TRBV5-1 and TRBJ2-3, with 9 bases lining up with TRBD2. V shed 4 bases, J shed 2 bases, and the junction held 8 bases outside the gene matches. This CDR3 comprises 16 residues. Germline CDR1 is SGHRS and CDR2 is YFSETQ. The CDR3 DNA reads as TGCGCCAGCAGCGAAGGAATAGCGGGGGTCACAGATACGCAGTATTTT. Translating it yields CASSEGIAGVTDTQYF.

The chain combines TRBV27 with TRBJ1-5; D not resolved. V lost 4 bases and J lost 5, with 24 bases in between. The germline V gene has CDR1 MNHEY and CDR2 SMNVEV (reference sequence). The CDR3 consists of 18 residues. The CDR3 region is CASSSPPEGRPTDQPQHF. Here the CDR3 DNA reads TGTGCCAGCAGTTCCCCGCCCGAGGGCAGACCTACGGATCAGCCCCAGCATTTT.

The V gene is TRBV11-2, the J gene TRBJ1-2; 7 nucleotides align to TRBD1. The CDR3 length is 14 residues. Germline V gives CDR1 SGHAT, CDR2 FQNNGV. V dropped 5 bases and J dropped 3; count of bases not matched to a gene: 6. CDR3 protein: CASSRGDRDYGYTF. The CDR3, as DNA: TGTGCCAGCAGCCGAGGGGACAGAGACTATGGCTACACCTTC.

The rearrangement links TRBV3-1 (or the pseudogene TRBV3-2) to TRBJ1-6; D unclear. The CDR3 covers 15 residues. V dropped 3 bases and J dropped 0 bases, with 6 bases sitting between them. Germline V lookup: CDR1 LGHDT, CDR2 YNNKEL (reference sequence). The CDR3 loop is CASSQGVSYNSPLHF. The DNA of the CDR3 is TGTGCCAGCAGCCAGGGAGTCTCCTATAATTCACCCCTCCACTTT.

This clone was seen only a few times. The CDR3 spells CASSPAQSSYNEQFF. The CDR3, as DNA: TGTGCCAGCTCACCGGCACAGAGCTCCTACAATGAGCAGTTCTTC. The chain joins TRBV18 to TRBJ2-1; D call uncertain. The CDR3 runs 15 residues. CDR1 and CDR2 from the germline V gene are KGHSH and LQKENI. V dropped 3 bases and J dropped 0 bases, with 9 bases sitting between them.

The chain is built from TRBV4-2 and TRBJ2-3; TRBD2 aligns across 12 bases. The V and J ends lost 0 bases and 7 bases, in that order; junction bases with no gene match: 8. The CDR3 is made up of 17 amino acids. Germline CDR1 reads LGHNA; CDR2 reads YNFKEQ. The CDR3 DNA reads as TGTGCCAGCAGCCAAGAAGCTAGCGGGGGGGCCTTGTATACGCAGTATTTT. It is translated as CASSQEASGGALYTQYF.

The rearrangement joins TRBV4-1 to TRBJ1-1; D ambiguous. The CDR3 loop spans 12 amino acids. Germline CDR1 is MGHRA and CDR2 is YSYEKL. V lost 1 base and J lost 6, with 6 bases in between. The CDR3 reads CASSQARSEAFF. CDR3 in DNA: TGCGCCAGCAGCCAAGCGCGTTCTGAAGCTTTCTTT.

The sample holds one count of this clone. This chain uses TRBV19 with TRBJ2-5; tentatively, D is TRBD1 (5 bases). The CDR3 is 13 residues long. CDR1 is LNHDA, CDR2 SQIVND, per germline (reference sequence). Trimming cost V 5 bases and J 5 bases, with 12 bases left between them. Written as DNA, the CDR3 is TGTGCCAGTAGTTTTACAGGTGGTGAGACCCAGTACTTC. It encodes CASSFTGGETQYF.

The chain employs TRBV5-6 and TRBJ2-2; D gene unclear. CDR3 length: 13 residues. V lost 2 bases and J 4 bases, leaving 6 bases between the germline ends. Germline values: CDR1 SGHDT, CDR2 YYEEEE. The CDR3 reads CASSFGFTGELFF. CDR3 DNA: TGTGCCAGCAGCTTCGGGTTCACCGGGGAGCTGTTTTTT.

This clone was found a few times. The chain joins TRBV7-2 to TRBJ1-6; perhaps TRBD1 as D (5 bases). The CDR3 has 15 residues. Trimming shortened V by 1 base and J by 7 bases, and 11 bases separated the two germline ends. CDR1 is SGHTA and CDR2 is FQGNSA in the germline V gene. The CDR3 is CASSLGQGRNSPLHF. In nucleotides, the CDR3 is TGTGCCAGCAGCTTAGGGCAGGGTAGGAATTCACCCCTCCACTTT.